The text below deals with one TCR beta chain. This sample was taken from a study of PD-L1 blockade in urothelial cancer. Repertoires were generated with immunoSEQ multiplex PCR, while TCRdb's copy carries only in-frame clones and drops some. This table holds approximately 100,000 clones, about 85% found once. This CDR3 contains 13 residues. The ends were cut back, 3 bases at V and 4 bases at J, with 10 bases in the middle. Germline V gene lookup returns CDR1 SGHAT and CDR2 FQDESV (reference sequence). V gene TRBV11-1 combines with J gene TRBJ2-7; TRBD2 might be the D (5 bases). Here the sequenced sample was PBMCs, taken around atezolizumab (anti-PD-L1) treatment. This sequence was found in a man aged 50 to 60 with urothelial cancer. Here the CDR3 DNA reads TGTGCCAGCAGCTTCGGGGAAGGATACGAGCAGTACTTC. Its protein product is CASSFGEGYEQYF.